These 22 T cell receptor beta chains were all obtained from the same sample, sequenced in a study of blood T cell repertoires in COVID-19. The protocol was immunoSEQ multiplex PCR, while the TCRdb copy is restricted to in-frame clones and leaves out a portion. The table includes roughly 200,000 clones, more than 80% detected once. Material: peripheral blood. The receptors originated from a woman in her thirties or forties with COVID-19, enrolled during active disease.

This clone was detected only once. The J gene is TRBJ1-3, the V gene TRBV15; D remains ambiguous. CDR3 length: 15 amino acids. Germline V lookup: CDR1 LNHNV, CDR2 YYDKDF (reference sequence). V dropped 1 base and J dropped 0 bases, with 7 bases sitting between them. The CDR3 DNA is TGTGCCACCAGCAGAGGGCCAAGCTCTGGAAACACCATATATTTT. It translates to CATSRGPSSGNTIYF.

This chain connects TRBV27 to TRBJ2-5; 8 positions agree with TRBD1. CDR1 and CDR2 (germline): MNHEY, SMNVEV (reference sequence). The V gene end was trimmed by 0 bases and the J gene end by 5 bases; junction bases not matched to a gene: 14. This CDR3 is 18 amino acids long. In DNA form, the CDR3 reads TGTGCCAGCAGTTTATCCGGCAGGGGGCGCTCCCAGGTGGAGACCCAGTACTTC. This translates into CASSLSGRGRSQVETQYF.

The V gene is TRBV19, the J gene TRBJ2-6, with 8 bases that match TRBD1. The CDR3 has 16 amino acids. Germline trimming cut 2 bases from V and 2 bases from J; bases unmatched to any gene: 2. Per germline, CDR1 LNHDA and CDR2 SQIVND (reference sequence). CDR3 nucleotide sequence: TGTGCCAGTAGTATAACAGGGGGGACTGGGGCCAACGTCCTGACTTTC. As protein: CASSITGGTGANVLTF.

The CDR3 spells CASSSGQLTEAFF. The CDR3 DNA is TGTGCCAGCAGCTCCGGACAGCTCACTGAAGCTTTCTTT. This chain joins TRBV11-3 and TRBJ1-1; perhaps TRBD1 as D (6 bases). With 4 bases removed from V and 4 bases from J, the gap between germline ends came to 10 bases. This CDR3 has 13 residues. CDR1 is SGHNT, CDR2 YENEEA, per germline.

This clone has only a few counts. The chain recombines TRBV29-1 with TRBJ2-2, with 10 positions matching TRBD2. CDR1 and CDR2 from the germline V gene are SQVTM and ANQGSEA. Trimming at V came to 7 bases and at J to 6 bases, leaving 8 bases not matched to a gene. The CDR3 has 14 amino acids. The CDR3 DNA is TGCAGCGCTGGGACTAGCGAGGCACCCGGGGAGCTGTTTTTT. Its protein is CSAGTSEAPGELFF.

The chain recombines TRBV9 with TRBJ2-2; 10 bases match TRBD2. From germline, CDR1 is SGDLS and CDR2 YYNGEE. The CDR3 has 15 amino acids. The V and J ends lost 4 bases and 2 bases, in that order; junction bases with no gene match: 2. The CDR3 reads CASSRTSGNTGELFF. DNA for the CDR3: TGTGCCAGCAGCAGGACTAGCGGCAACACCGGGGAGCTGTTTTTT.

V gene TRBV29-1 combines with J gene TRBJ2-2; 10 bases map to TRBD2. The CDR3 is 16 residues long. Germline CDR1 SQVTM, CDR2 ANQGSEA. The junction had 9 bases not matched to a gene; V was cut back by 4 bases and J by 4 bases. The CDR3 loop reads CSVVERGGPGTGELFF. In DNA form, the CDR3 reads TGCAGCGTTGTGGAGCGGGGGGGCCCGGGCACCGGGGAGCTGTTTTTT.

This clone is a singleton in its sample. The rearrangement uses TRBV9 and TRBJ2-5; 8 nucleotides match TRBD1. Germline V gene sequence: CDR1 SGDLS, CDR2 YYNGEE. With V trimmed by 4 bases and J by 7 bases, 12 bases remained unmatched. CDR3 length equals 15 residues. The CDR3 sequence is CASSPPPGQGGTQYF. The CDR3 region has the DNA TGTGCCAGCAGCCCTCCTCCCGGACAGGGTGGGACCCAGTACTTC.

The chain combines TRBV27 with TRBJ1-6, with a tentative D call TRBD1 (6 bases). CDR3 length: 15 amino acids. Germline loops: CDR1 MNHEY, CDR2 SMNVEV (reference sequence). Trimming shortened V by 6 bases and J by 7 bases, and 16 bases separated the two germline ends. In DNA, the CDR3 is TGTGCCAGCAGATGGGGAGGGGGTTTAAATTCACCCCTCCACTTT. Protein: CASRWGGGLNSPLHF.

The chain recombines TRBV24-1 with TRBJ1-2; tentatively, D is TRBD1 (6 bases). V lost 9 bases and J 0 bases, leaving 10 bases between the germline ends. The CDR3 length is 13 residues. Germline V lookup: CDR1 KGHDR, CDR2 SFDVKD. The CDR3 DNA sequence: TGTGCCACCCGGGCAGGGGCTAACTATGGCTACACCTTC. Its protein is CATRAGANYGYTF.

In this sample, this clone turned up a few times. V and J are TRBV7-9 and TRBJ1-1; D unclear. Germline CDR1 SEHNR, CDR2 FQNEAQ (reference sequence). This CDR3 contains 16 residues. Deletions cut 7 bases from V and 1 base from J, with 19 bases between. The CDR3 protein is CASTLPRAGENTEAFF. The CDR3 DNA reads as TGTGCCAGCACCTTGCCCCGGGCGGGAGAGAACACTGAAGCTTTCTTT.

This rearrangement joins TRBV14 to TRBJ2-1; 7 positions match TRBD2. Germline V CDR1 and CDR2: SGHDN, FVKESK. The CDR3 spans 16 residues. Losses at the gene ends were 0 bases for V and 9 bases for J; bases not matched to a gene: 11. This chain's CDR3 is CASSQDRQGGRPEQFF. DNA for the CDR3: TGTGCCAGCAGCCAAGACCGGCAGGGCGGGAGACCTGAGCAGTTCTTC. The full variable domain, completed using reference TRBV14 and TRBJ2-1, is EAGVTQFPSHSVIEKGQTVTLRCDPISGHDNLYWYRRVMGKEIKFLLHFVKESKQDESGMPNNRFLAERTGGTYSTLKVQPAELEDSGVYFCASSQDRQGGRPEQFFGPGTRLTVL.

The rearrangement joins TRBV2 to TRBJ1-5; the D gene is possibly TRBD1 (5 bases). This CDR3 region has 14 residues. V was trimmed by 4 bases and J by 6 bases, leaving 13 bases between them. Germline V lookup: CDR1 SNHLY, CDR2 FYNNEI. Here the CDR3 reads CASSGDLGGQPQHF. The DNA for the CDR3 is TGTGCCAGCAGTGGAGATTTGGGGGGTCAGCCCCAGCATTTT.

The V gene is TRBV25-1, the J gene TRBJ2-7; TRBD2 is a possible D gene (5 bases). Germline assignment: CDR1 MGHDK and CDR2 SYGVNS. The CDR3 contains 14 residues. Between the trimmed V and J ends, which lost 2 bases and 4 bases, there was a span of 12 bases. For the CDR3, the DNA is TGTGCCAGCAGTGAAGGAGGTCAGAATTACGAGCAGTACTTC. This codes for CASSEGGQNYEQYF.

CDR3 sequence: CAWSVSAYEQYV. The CDR3 nucleotides read TGTGCCTGGAGTGTTTCTGCCTACGAGCAGTACGTC. The chain employs TRBV30 and TRBJ2-7, with no clear D. Trimming shortened V by 0 bases and J by 2 bases, and 5 bases separated the two germline ends. The length of the CDR3 is 12 residues. Germline V lookup: CDR1 GTSNPN, CDR2 SVGIG (reference sequence).

The chain joins TRBV19 to TRBJ1-5; 7 nucleotides agree with TRBD1. The CDR3 spans 15 residues. The trim removed 8 bases at V and 6 bases at J, leaving 13 bases unmatched. CDR1 and CDR2 (germline): LNHDA, SQIVND (reference sequence). As DNA, the CDR3 is TGTGCCAGTCGCCACTCGACAGGGTATTTTCAGCCCCAGCATTTT. Translating it yields CASRHSTGYFQPQHF.

Details on this clone: Distinct nucleotide sequences in the sample also encode this CDR3. V is TRBV19 and J is TRBJ1-1, with D unclear. Trimming pared 5 bases from V and 2 bases from J, leaving 3 bases between. Germline V gene lookup returns CDR1 LNHDA and CDR2 SQIVND (reference sequence). This CDR3 region has 11 residues. This CDR3 reads CASSQNTEAFF. The DNA of the CDR3 is TGTGCCAGTAGTCAAAACACTGAAGCTTTCTTT.

This chain uses TRBV28 with TRBJ1-2, with 8 bases aligning to TRBD1. This CDR3 has 17 amino acids. V was pared by 4 bases and J by 2 bases, with 12 bases of the junction left unmatched. The germline gives CDR1 MDHEN, CDR2 SYDVKM. The CDR3 nucleotides are TGTGCCAGCAGTTGGTTGTGGGACAGGACACCAAACTATGGCTACACCTTC. Translation: CASSWLWDRTPNYGYTF.

The chain joins TRBV11-2 to TRBJ2-7; D perhaps matches TRBD2 (6 bases). Trimming stripped 7 bases from V and 0 bases from J, with 7 bases between. The CDR3 spans 12 residues. Germline lookup yields CDR1 SGHAT and CDR2 FQNNGV. This CDR3 is CASTGVSYEQYF. The CDR3 nucleotides are TGTGCCAGCACGGGAGTCTCCTACGAGCAGTACTTC.

This sequence joins TRBV7-8 and TRBJ2-5; D perhaps matches TRBD2 (5 bases). This CDR3 contains 14 residues. V lost 4 bases, J lost 4 bases, and 13 bases lay in between. Looked up from germline, CDR1 is SGHVS and CDR2 is FQNEAQ. The CDR3 reads CASSYNRGSETQYF. The CDR3 DNA reads TGTGCCAGCAGCTATAACCGGGGATCAGAGACCCAGTACTTC.

The chain is built from TRBV29-1 and TRBJ2-7; 11 bases match TRBD1. J gave up 4 bases and V 6 bases, and 5 bases lay outside the gene matches. This CDR3 comprises 13 residues. CDR1 and CDR2 from the germline V gene are SQVTM and ANQGSEA. The chain's CDR3 is CSVVDRGQYEQYF. DNA of the CDR3: TGCAGCGTAGTGGACAGGGGGCAATACGAGCAGTACTTC.

The gene calls are TRBV7-6 and TRBJ2-2; D remains unclear. In germline, CDR1 is SGHVS, CDR2 FNYEAQ. V was clipped by 7 bases and J by 6 bases, with 18 bases between them. The CDR3 totals 15 residues. CDR3 in amino acids: CASNDMGQMPGELFF. The CDR3 nucleotides read TGTGCCAGCAACGACATGGGCCAGATGCCCGGGGAGCTGTTTTTT.